This paragraph covers one T cell receptor beta chain sequence. This entry is derived from a study of blood T cell repertoires in COVID-19. Across the whole study: Spain, Italy and the United States supplied samples that represented acute and convalescent COVID-19. T cells, B-cell-depleted T cells, or PBMCs supplied cDNA or gDNA.

Germline loops: CDR1 MGHRA, CDR2 YSYEKL. The CDR3 runs to 16 residues. Trimming pared 1 base from V and 5 bases from J, leaving 14 bases between. Repertoires were generated with immunoSEQ multiplex PCR, while TCRdb's copy carries only in-frame clones and drops some. Seen here are around 200,000 clones, roughly 75% observed once, and the top ten hold 4.5% to 7%. The chain combines TRBV4-1 with TRBJ1-4, with D maybe TRBD1 (6 bases). Material for sequencing was peripheral blood. The sequence was obtained from a woman aged 70-85 years with acute or convalescent COVID-19. CDR3 residues: CASSQGGARGNEKLFF. The CDR3 nucleotides are TGCGCCAGCAGCCAAGGGGGGGCGCGGGGGAATGAAAAACTGTTTTTT.